The 10 T cell receptor beta chains given below trace back to one sample, sequenced in a study of blood T cell repertoires in COVID-19. Sequenced by immunoSEQ multiplex PCR; TCRdb stores in-frame clones only, minus some. The sample includes about 360,000 clones, about 88% of them seen just once. Sequenced material: peripheral blood. The receptors shown here come from a woman aged 55-75 years with COVID-19, enrolled during active disease.

The rearrangement uses TRBV5-4 and TRBJ1-1; D is unclear. The CDR3 sequence is 14 residues long. V was shortened by 4 bases and J by 4 bases, with 14 bases between the two germline ends. Germline V lookup: CDR1 SGHNT, CDR2 YYREEE (reference sequence). CDR3 protein: CASSPYEGITEAFF. The CDR3 nucleotides are TGTGCCAGCAGCCCCTATGAGGGAATCACTGAAGCTTTCTTT.

The chain combines TRBV4-3 with TRBJ1-3; 7 bases line up with TRBD1. Per the germline V gene, CDR1 is LGHNA and CDR2 is YSLEER. The CDR3 has 14 residues. Losses at the gene ends were 5 bases for V and 3 bases for J; bases not matched to a gene: 4. CDR3 region: CASSFQGVGNTIYF. CDR3 in DNA: TGCGCCAGCAGCTTTCAGGGGGTTGGAAACACCATATATTTT.

This clone showed up just once. The chain has TRBV30 and TRBJ1-6, with TRBD1 matching 8 bases. The junction had 4 bases not matched to a gene; V was cut back by 5 bases and J by 7 bases. The CDR3 loop spans 13 amino acids. CDR1 GTSNPN and CDR2 SVGIG come from the germline V gene (reference sequence). CDR3 region: CAWSGGWNSPLHF. CDR3 in DNA: TGTGCCTGGTCAGGGGGCTGGAATTCACCCCTCCACTTT.

The chain links TRBV2 to TRBJ2-1; 12 nucleotides agree with TRBD2. CDR1 is SNHLY and CDR2 is FYNNEI in the germline V gene. V dropped 4 bases and J dropped 4; count of bases not matched to a gene: 2. The length of the CDR3 is 15 residues. CDR3 DNA: TGTGCCAGCAGTGTAGGACTAGCGGGGTACAATGAGCAGTTCTTC. Translation: CASSVGLAGYNEQFF.

This chain joins TRBV9 and TRBJ2-7; 9 bases line up with TRBD1. The CDR3 runs 19 residues. Germline loops: CDR1 SGDLS, CDR2 YYNGEE. Trimming cost V 3 bases and J 1 base; bases outside gene matches: 17. This chain's CDR3 is CASSALPGQGMSRSYEQYF. DNA of the CDR3: TGTGCCAGCAGCGCATTACCGGGACAGGGAATGTCGAGATCCTACGAGCAGTACTTC. Complete variable domain (other parts from reference TRBV9 and TRBJ2-7): DSGVTQTPKHLITATGQRVTLRCSPRSGDLSVYWYQQSLDQGLQFLIQYYNGEERAKGNILERFSAQQFPDLHSELNLSSLELGDSALYFCASSALPGQGMSRSYEQYFGPGTRLTVT.

V usage is TRBV7-6 and J usage is TRBJ1-1; 7 bases fit TRBD1. Germline loops: CDR1 SGHVS, CDR2 FNYEAQ. J gave up 11 bases and V 1 base, and 10 bases lay outside the gene matches. The CDR3 is made up of 14 amino acids. The CDR3 coding sequence is TGTGCCAGCAGCTTAGGAGACAGGGTAAACGTGGCTTTCTTT. This codes for CASSLGDRVNVAFF. Drawing the rest from reference TRBV7-6 and TRBJ1-1, the complete variable domain is GAGVSQSPRYKVTKRGQDVALRCDPISGHVSLYWYRQALGQGPEFLTYFNYEAQQDKSGLPNDRFSAERPEGSISTLTIQRTEQRDSAMYRCASSLGDRVNVAFFGQGTRLTVV.

The chain has TRBV3-1 (or the pseudogene TRBV3-2) and TRBJ2-1, with D tentatively TRBD1 (5 bases). The V end was cut by 4 bases, the J end by 3 bases, with 7 bases between. This CDR3 comprises 13 residues. From germline, CDR1 is LGHDT and CDR2 YNNKEL (reference sequence). CDR3: CASSPDNYNEQFF. The CDR3 region has the DNA TGTGCCAGCAGCCCGGACAACTACAATGAGCAGTTCTTC.

The rearrangement uses TRBV27 and TRBJ2-5, with a possible D match to TRBD1 (6 bases). V was shortened by 8 bases and J by 5 bases, with 15 bases between the two germline ends. Germline CDR1 reads MNHEY; CDR2 reads SMNVEV (reference sequence). This CDR3 is built from 13 residues. CDR3 DNA: TGTGCCAGCCGGACAGCAATGGGGGAGACCCAGTACTTC. It codes for CASRTAMGETQYF.

This sequence joins TRBV3-1 (or the pseudogene TRBV3-2) and TRBJ1-2; the match to TRBD1 covers 7 bases. V lost 3 bases and J lost 8; bases outside the gene matches: 9. This CDR3 is built from 14 residues. The germline gives CDR1 LGHDT, CDR2 YNNKEL (reference sequence). The CDR3 DNA reads as TGTGCCAGCAGCCAGGAGCCACAGGGGCAAGGCTACACCTTC. Residues: CASSQEPQGQGYTF.

Worth noting for this clone: The same CDR3 arises from other DNA sequences in this sample as well. The J gene is TRBJ2-7, the V gene TRBV30; D call uncertain. CDR3 length equals 11 residues. CDR1 and CDR2 (germline): GTSNPN, SVGIG (reference sequence). The V gene lost 2 bases and the J gene lost 0 bases, with 2 bases spanning the gap. In DNA form, the CDR3 reads TGTGCCTGGAGTCTCTCCTACGAGCAGTACTTC. It specifies CAWSLSYEQYF.